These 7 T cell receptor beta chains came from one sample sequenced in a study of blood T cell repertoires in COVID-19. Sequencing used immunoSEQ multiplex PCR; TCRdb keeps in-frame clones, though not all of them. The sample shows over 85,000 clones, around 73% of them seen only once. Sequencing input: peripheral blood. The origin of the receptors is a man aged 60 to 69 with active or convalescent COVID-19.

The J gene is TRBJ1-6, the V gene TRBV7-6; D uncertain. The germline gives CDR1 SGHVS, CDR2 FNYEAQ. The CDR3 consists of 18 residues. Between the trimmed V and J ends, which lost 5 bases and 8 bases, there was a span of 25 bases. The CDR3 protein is CASSLTEPRRLPYSPLHF. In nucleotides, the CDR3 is TGTGCCAGCAGCCTGACGGAGCCCCGTCGGTTACCGTATTCACCCCTCCACTTT. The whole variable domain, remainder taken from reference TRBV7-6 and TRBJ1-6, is GAGVSQSPRYKVTKRGQDVALRCDPISGHVSLYWYRQALGQGPEFLTYFNYEAQQDKSGLPNDRFSAERPEGSISTLTIQRTEQRDSAMYRCASSLTEPRRLPYSPLHFGNGTRLTVT.

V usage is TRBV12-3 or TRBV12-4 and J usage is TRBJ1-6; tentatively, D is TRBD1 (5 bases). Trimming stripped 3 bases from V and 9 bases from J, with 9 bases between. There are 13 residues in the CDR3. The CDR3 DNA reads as TGTGCCAGCAGTTTGGGGGGTTCTTCACCCCTCCACTTT. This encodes CASSLGGSSPLHF.

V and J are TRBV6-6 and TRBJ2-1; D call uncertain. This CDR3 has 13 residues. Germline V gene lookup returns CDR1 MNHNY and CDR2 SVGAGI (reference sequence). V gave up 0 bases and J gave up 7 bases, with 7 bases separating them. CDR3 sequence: CASSYSRSNEQFF. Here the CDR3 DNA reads TGTGCCAGCAGTTACTCGCGTAGTAATGAGCAGTTCTTC.

CDR3 region: CASSLPGTERSPLHF. The CDR3 DNA follows: TGTGCCAGCAGTTTGCCCGGGACAGAACGTTCACCCCTCCACTTT. The V gene is TRBV28, the J gene TRBJ1-6; 7 positions match TRBD1. The V and J ends lost 3 bases and 9 bases, in that order; junction bases with no gene match: 8. Germline V lookup: CDR1 MDHEN, CDR2 SYDVKM. The CDR3 consists of 15 residues.

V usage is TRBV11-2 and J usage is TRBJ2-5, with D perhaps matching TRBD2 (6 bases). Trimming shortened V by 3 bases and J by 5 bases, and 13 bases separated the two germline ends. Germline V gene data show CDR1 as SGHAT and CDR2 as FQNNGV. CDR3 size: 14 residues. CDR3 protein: CASSFGVGRETQYF. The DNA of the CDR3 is TGTGCCAGCAGCTTCGGGGTAGGGAGGGAGACCCAGTACTTC. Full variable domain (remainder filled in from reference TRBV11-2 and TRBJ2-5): EAGVAQSPRYKIIEKRQSVAFWCNPISGHATLYWYQQILGQGPKLLIQFQNNGVVDDSQLPKDRFSAERLKGVDSTLKIQPAKLEDSAVYLCASSFGVGRETQYFGPGTRLLVL.

CDR3 amino acids: CASSQELTPGSPLHF. CDR3 nucleotides: TGTGCCAGCAGCCAAGAGCTGACCCCGGGTTCACCCCTCCACTTT. The genes are TRBV14 and TRBJ1-6; D is unclear. Trimming stripped 0 bases from V and 9 bases from J, with 12 bases between. This CDR3 comprises 15 residues. Germline V lookup: CDR1 SGHDN, CDR2 FVKESK.

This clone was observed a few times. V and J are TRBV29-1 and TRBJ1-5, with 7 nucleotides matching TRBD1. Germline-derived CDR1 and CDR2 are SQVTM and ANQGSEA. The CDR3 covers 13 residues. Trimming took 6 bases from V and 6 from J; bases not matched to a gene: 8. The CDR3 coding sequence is TGCAGCGTCGGCCCAGGGGGTGGTCAGCCCCAGCATTTT. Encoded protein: CSVGPGGGQPQHF.